Each of the 27 T cell receptor beta chains below was sequenced from the same sample in a study of blood T cells in healthy people across ages. The use of a sample-barcoded 5' primer and a J-beta primer mix characterized a second PCR of roughly 6 to 11 cycles. TCRdb processed the 5' RACE reads anew with MiXCR; each CDR3 protein has one entry. This table holds some 1,000,000 distinct CDR3 sequences, about 23% found once. These same records also appear under a second study, on T cells of mothers and their children.

Sequencing was performed on blood. These receptors were obtained from a girl aged 2-9 years in good health.

This clonotype has just a few counts. This chain uses TRBV24-1 with TRBJ2-5; 9 bases fit TRBD1. This CDR3 spans 15 amino acids. V lost 7 bases, J lost 5 bases, and 10 bases stayed unmatched. CDR1 is KGHDR and CDR2 is SFDVKD in the germline V gene. The CDR3 nucleotides are TGTGCCACCAGCGCGGGACAGGGTGTGGGGGAGACCCAGTACTTC. It translates to CATSAGQGVGETQYF.

The sample holds a few counts of this clonotype. J is TRBJ2-6 and V is TRBV6-1; D gene uncertain. V was clipped by 4 bases and J by 0 bases, with 7 bases between them. The CDR3 totals 15 residues. Germline V gives CDR1 MNHNS, CDR2 SASEGT. For the CDR3, the DNA is TGTGCCAGCAGTGTAACCAGCTCTGGGGCCAACGTCCTGACTTTC. It yields the protein CASSVTSSGANVLTF.

The chain joins TRBV5-1 to TRBJ2-5; TRBD1 is a possible D gene (6 bases). With the DNA end fitting TRBJ2-1 better, the J assignment may be wrong. In germline, CDR1 is SGHRS, CDR2 YFSETQ. The CDR3 length is 14 residues. This CDR3 reads CASSLATGYDEQFF. CDR3 nucleotides: TGCGCCAGCAGCTTGGCCACAGGGTACGATGAGCAGTTCTTC.

There are a few counts of this clonotype. The chain has TRBV24-1 and TRBJ2-1; 8 positions match TRBD2. Losses at the gene ends were 3 bases for V and 4 bases for J; bases not matched to a gene: 7. Germline CDR1 reads KGHDR; CDR2 reads SFDVKD. The CDR3 contains 16 residues. Here the CDR3 reads CATSDAGGSRYNEQFF. For the CDR3, the DNA is TGTGCCACCAGTGATGCGGGGGGCTCCCGGTACAATGAGCAGTTCTTC.

The V and J genes are TRBV24-1 and TRBJ2-7; TRBD1 might be the D (5 bases). Germline V gene data show CDR1 as KGHDR and CDR2 as SFDVKD. V was cut by 9 bases and J by 5 bases, with 13 bases left in between. The CDR3 loop spans 12 amino acids. The CDR3 spells CATSTDRDEQYF. In nucleotides, the CDR3 is TGTGCCACCTCCACCGACAGAGACGAGCAGTACTTC.

This clonotype appeared a few times. The chain recombines TRBV4-3 with TRBJ1-3; D remains ambiguous. Trimming took 1 base from V and 0 from J, leaving 10 bases between them. Germline loops: CDR1 LGHNA, CDR2 YSLEER. This CDR3 has 16 residues. The CDR3 is CASSQGTGSSGNTIYF. CDR3 DNA sequence: TGCGCCAGCAGCCAAGGGACTGGGAGCTCTGGAAACACCATATATTTT.

The chain is built from TRBV12-3 or TRBV12-4 and TRBJ2-3; TRBD2 is a possible D gene (5 bases). V lost 6 bases and J 3 bases, leaving 16 bases between the germline ends. The CDR3 spans 15 residues. The DNA for the CDR3 is TGTGCCAGCAGCCGCGTCCCGGGGAGTACAGATACGCAGTATTTT. Encoded protein: CASSRVPGSTDTQYF.

The chain is built from TRBV12-3 or TRBV12-4 and TRBJ2-1; weak D call: TRBD2 (7 bases). The ends were cut back, 3 bases at V and 14 bases at J, with 17 bases in the middle. This CDR3 has 13 residues. The CDR3 here is CASSFGGGDKKFF. CDR3 DNA: TGTGCCAGCAGTTTCGGAGGGGGGGACAAGAAGTTCTTC.

The chain uses TRBV20-1 and TRBJ1-2, with D perhaps matching TRBD1 (6 bases). V was cut by 0 bases and J by 3 bases, with 11 bases left in between. Looked up from germline, CDR1 is DFQATT and CDR2 is SNEGSKA (reference sequence). The CDR3 sequence is 14 residues long. The CDR3 loop reads CSARERRTDYGYTF. DNA for the CDR3: TGCAGTGCTAGAGAGAGGAGGACAGACTATGGCTACACCTTC.

The rearrangement joins TRBV20-1 to TRBJ2-1; D is ambiguous. The CDR3 is 12 amino acids. Germline CDR1 reads DFQATT; CDR2 reads SNEGSKA (reference sequence). Trimming took off 3 bases at V and 4 bases at J, with 7 bases between the two ends. CDR3 residues: CSASWLYNEQFF. CDR3 coding DNA: TGCAGTGCTAGTTGGCTGTACAATGAGCAGTTCTTC.

This clonotype was counted only a few times. V usage is TRBV5-1 and J usage is TRBJ2-1; TRBD1 matches at 10 bases. The CDR3 loop spans 15 amino acids. Germline V gene lookup returns CDR1 SGHRS and CDR2 YFSETQ. V lost 4 bases, J lost 2 bases, and 3 bases stayed unmatched. The CDR3 is CASSTGQGAYNEQFF. DNA for the CDR3: TGCGCCAGCAGCACAGGACAGGGGGCCTACAATGAGCAGTTCTTC.

This clonotype appeared a few times. This chain links TRBV7-9 with TRBJ2-7; a weak D match, TRBD1 (5 bases). The V end lost 1 base, the J end lost 0 bases, and 10 bases lay between the germline ends. The CDR3 consists of 15 residues. Germline values: CDR1 SEHNR, CDR2 FQNEAQ (reference sequence). Here the CDR3 reads CASSLVLTASYEQYF. Here the CDR3 DNA reads TGTGCCAGCAGCTTAGTGCTGACAGCCTCCTACGAGCAGTACTTC.

Only a few counts were recorded for this clonotype. This chain joins TRBV14 and TRBJ2-4; unclear D gene. Germline-derived CDR1 and CDR2 are SGHDN and FVKESK. V lost 4 bases, J lost 6 bases, and 10 bases lay in between. The CDR3 is 13 residues long. CDR3 bases: TGTGCCAGCAGCCCAACGGGCGGAAACATTCAGTACTTC. It specifies CASSPTGGNIQYF.

This chain links TRBV12-3 or TRBV12-4 with TRBJ2-3; no definite D call. The CDR3 covers 13 residues. Trimming took 7 bases from V and 0 from J, leaving 8 bases between them. CDR3 loop: CASITRSTDTQYF. Here the CDR3 DNA reads TGTGCCAGCATTACCCGGAGCACAGATACGCAGTATTTT.

The rearrangement links TRBV4-2 to TRBJ1-2, with a possible D match to TRBD1 (5 bases). The CDR3 is 17 residues long. Germline assignment: CDR1 LGHNA and CDR2 YNFKEQ. Trimming left V 0 bases short and J 4 bases short, with 18 bases between. Here the CDR3 reads CASSQEGQTTAVYGYTF. CDR3 DNA sequence: TGTGCCAGCAGCCAAGAGGGGCAAACGACGGCCGTCTATGGCTACACCTTC.

This clonotype has more than one count but fewer than ten. The chain combines TRBV20-1 with TRBJ2-1, with D possibly being TRBD1 or TRBD2 (5 bases each). Trimming took off 0 bases at V and 2 bases at J, with 11 bases between the two ends. The germline CDR1 and CDR2 sequences are DFQATT and SNEGSKA (reference sequence). CDR3 length: 15 residues. CDR3 DNA sequence: TGCAGTGCTAGAGATCAGGGAGAGGCCTACAATGAGCAGTTCTTC. It translates to CSARDQGEAYNEQFF.

This chain joins TRBV4-2 and TRBJ2-7, with a tentative D call TRBD2 (5 bases). V lost 2 bases, J lost 2 bases, and 10 bases lay in between. The V gene's germline CDR1 is LGHNA and CDR2 YNFKEQ. The CDR3 is made up of 14 amino acids. The CDR3 coding sequence is TGTGCCAGCAGCCAAATCGGGGATACCTACGAGCAGTACTTC. This codes for CASSQIGDTYEQYF.

The V call is TRBV4-1, the J call TRBJ2-5, with 11 bases matching TRBD2. The length of the CDR3 is 17 residues. V lost 1 base, J lost 0 bases, and 4 bases stayed unmatched. Germline lookup yields CDR1 MGHRA and CDR2 YSYEKL. Here the CDR3 DNA reads TGCGCCAGCAGCCAAGGAACTAGCGGGGGAAACCAAGAGACCCAGTACTTC. Its translation is CASSQGTSGGNQETQYF.

This clonotype was found a few times. One end of the junction does not line up with germline, which may come from a read error. The chain joins TRBV7-7 to TRBJ2-5; perhaps D is TRBD1 or TRBD2 (6 bases each). Germline V lookup: CDR1 SSHAT, CDR2 FNYEAQ (reference sequence). The CDR3 has 15 amino acids. In DNA, the CDR3 is TGTGCTAGCAGCTTAGCATGGGGGGCAGACGAGACCCAGTACTTC. Protein product: CASSLAWGADETQYF.

This clonotype was found a few times. The genes are TRBV4-2 and TRBJ1-3, with 9 bases lining up with TRBD1. J gave up 4 bases and V 1 base, and 5 bases lay outside the gene matches. The CDR3 totals 16 residues. Per germline, CDR1 LGHNA and CDR2 YNFKEQ. CDR3 DNA sequence: TGTGCCAGCAGCCAAGCTTCCGGGACAGGGGGAAACACCATATATTTT. Translation gives CASSQASGTGGNTIYF.

The rearrangement links TRBV5-1 to TRBJ2-5; maybe TRBD2 (5 bases). CDR3 length equals 14 residues. Trimming left V 6 bases short and J 5 bases short, with 17 bases between. Germline V gene lookup returns CDR1 SGHRS and CDR2 YFSETQ. The CDR3 nucleotides are TGCGCCAGCACCTCTGAGGGTACGAGGGAGACCCAGTACTTC. It encodes CASTSEGTRETQYF.

The chain recombines TRBV25-1 with TRBJ2-5; TRBD1 might be the D (6 bases). CDR3 length: 15 residues. Germline V lookup: CDR1 MGHDK, CDR2 SYGVNS. Trimming removed 7 bases from V and 0 bases from J, with 15 bases in between. The CDR3 DNA sequence: TGTGCCAGCATAGTTTACAGGGTGGACCAAGAGACCCAGTACTTC. This translates into CASIVYRVDQETQYF.

The gene calls are TRBV28 and TRBJ2-2, with a tentative D call TRBD1 (7 bases). V lost 5 bases to trimming and J lost 7 bases, with 17 bases between them. CDR1 is MDHEN and CDR2 is SYDVKM in the germline V gene. CDR3 length equals 15 residues. CDR3 protein: CASSDIYRGGGELFF. CDR3 bases: TGTGCCAGCAGTGACATTTACAGGGGAGGCGGGGAGCTGTTTTTT.

This sequence joins TRBV4-2 and TRBJ2-4, with 10 bases lining up with TRBD2. J gave up 3 bases and V 5 bases, and 4 bases lay outside the gene matches. The germline CDR1 and CDR2 sequences are LGHNA and YNFKEQ. The CDR3 spans 15 residues. The CDR3 nucleotides are TGTGCCAGCAGCGGAGCGGGAGGGGGCAAAAACATTCAGTACTTC. Its translation is CASSGAGGGKNIQYF.

The rearrangement uses TRBV4-3 and TRBJ2-7; tentatively, D is TRBD1 or TRBD2 (5 bases each). Germline-derived CDR1 and CDR2 are LGHNA and YSLEER. This CDR3 has 16 residues. Trimming stripped 0 bases from V and 3 bases from J, with 15 bases between. The CDR3 nucleotides are TGCGCCAGCAGCCAAGATATGGGGGATTTTTACTACGAGCAGTACTTC. Translation: CASSQDMGDFYYEQYF.

The rearrangement joins TRBV6-6 to TRBJ1-1, with TRBD1 matching 11 bases. The germline gives CDR1 MNHNY, CDR2 SVGAGI (reference sequence). This CDR3 has 13 residues. Germline trimming cut 3 bases from V and 11 bases from J; bases unmatched to any gene: 5. In DNA form, the CDR3 reads TGTGCCAGCAGTTATGGACAGGGGGCTACTGCTTTCTTT. Residues: CASSYGQGATAFF.

The chain recombines TRBV7-8 with TRBJ2-7; 7 bases fit TRBD1. The ends lost 3 bases at V and 1 base at J; junction bases unmatched: 6. There are 15 residues in the CDR3. Germline CDR1 reads SGHVS; CDR2 reads FQNEAQ. CDR3 nucleotides: TGTGCCAGCAGCTTTCTTGTGACAGGGTCCTACGAGCAGTACTTC. It codes for CASSFLVTGSYEQYF.